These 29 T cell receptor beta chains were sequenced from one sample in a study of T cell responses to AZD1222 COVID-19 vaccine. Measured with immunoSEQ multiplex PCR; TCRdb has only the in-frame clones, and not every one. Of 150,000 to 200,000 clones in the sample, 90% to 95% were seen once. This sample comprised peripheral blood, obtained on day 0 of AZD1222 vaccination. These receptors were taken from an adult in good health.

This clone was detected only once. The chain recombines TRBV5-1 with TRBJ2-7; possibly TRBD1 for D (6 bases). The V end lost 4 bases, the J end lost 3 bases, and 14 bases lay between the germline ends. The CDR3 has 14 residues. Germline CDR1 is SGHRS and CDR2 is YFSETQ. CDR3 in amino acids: CASSPGQNLYEQYF. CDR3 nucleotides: TGCGCCAGCAGCCCCGGACAGAACCTCTACGAGCAGTACTTC.

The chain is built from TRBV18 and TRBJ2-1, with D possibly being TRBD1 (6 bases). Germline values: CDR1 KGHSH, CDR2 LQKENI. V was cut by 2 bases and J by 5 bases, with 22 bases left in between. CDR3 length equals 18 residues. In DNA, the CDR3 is TGTGCCAGCTCACCAAGAAGGACAGCGAGCGCGCCTAACAATGAGCAGTTCTTC. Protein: CASSPRRTASAPNNEQFF. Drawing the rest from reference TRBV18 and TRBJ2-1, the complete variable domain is NAGVMQNPRHLVRRRGQEARLRCSPMKGHSHVYWYRQLPEEGLKFMVYLQKENIIDESGMPKERFSAEFPKEGPSILRIQQVVRGDSAAYFCASSPRRTASAPNNEQFFGPGTRLTVL.

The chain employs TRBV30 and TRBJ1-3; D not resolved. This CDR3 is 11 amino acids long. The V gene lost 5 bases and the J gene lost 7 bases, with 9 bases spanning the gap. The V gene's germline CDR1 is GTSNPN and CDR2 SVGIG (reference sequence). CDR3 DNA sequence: TGTGCCTGGGGGAGATCGAACACCATATATTTT. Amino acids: CAWGRSNTIYF. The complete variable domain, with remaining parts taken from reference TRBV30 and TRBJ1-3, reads SQTIHQWPATLVQPVGSPLSLECTVEGTSNPNLYWYRQAAGRGLQLLFYSVGIGQISSEVPQNLSASRPQDRQFILSSKKLLLSDSGFYLCAWGRSNTIYFGEGSWLTVV.

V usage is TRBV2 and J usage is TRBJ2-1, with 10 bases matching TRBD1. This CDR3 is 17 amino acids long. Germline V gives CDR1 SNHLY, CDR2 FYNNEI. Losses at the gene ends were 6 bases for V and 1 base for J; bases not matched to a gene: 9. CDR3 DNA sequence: TGTGCCAGCAGGGGACAGGGGTTCTCACTGTCCTACAATGAGCAGTTCTTC. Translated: CASRGQGFSLSYNEQFF.

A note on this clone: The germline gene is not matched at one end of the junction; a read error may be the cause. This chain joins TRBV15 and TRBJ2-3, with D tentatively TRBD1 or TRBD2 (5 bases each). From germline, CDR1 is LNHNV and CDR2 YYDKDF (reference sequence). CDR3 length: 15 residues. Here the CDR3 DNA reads TGTGCCACCAGGAGAGGGGACGACAGCACAGATACGCAGTATTTT. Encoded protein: CATRRGDDSTDTQYF.

The CDR3 sequence is CASSLDNDREKLFF. In nucleotides, the CDR3 is TGCGCCAGCAGCTTGGATAACGATAGGGAAAAACTGTTTTTT. The genes are TRBV5-1 and TRBJ1-4, with unresolved D. Trimming removed 0 bases at V and 8 bases at J, with 11 bases between. This CDR3 region has 14 residues. Germline lookup yields CDR1 SGHRS and CDR2 YFSETQ.

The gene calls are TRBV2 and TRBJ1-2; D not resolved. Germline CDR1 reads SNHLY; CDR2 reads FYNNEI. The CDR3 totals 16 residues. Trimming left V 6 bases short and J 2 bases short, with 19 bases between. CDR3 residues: CASSTRHAESNYGYTF. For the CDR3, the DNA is TGTGCCAGCAGCACGCGGCACGCAGAGAGCAACTATGGCTACACCTTC.

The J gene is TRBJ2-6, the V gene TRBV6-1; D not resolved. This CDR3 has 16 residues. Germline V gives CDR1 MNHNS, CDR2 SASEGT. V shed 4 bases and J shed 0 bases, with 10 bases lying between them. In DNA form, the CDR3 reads TGTGCCAGCAGTGCCTCGGACGGCTCTGGGGCCAACGTCCTGACTTTC. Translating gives CASSASDGSGANVLTF.

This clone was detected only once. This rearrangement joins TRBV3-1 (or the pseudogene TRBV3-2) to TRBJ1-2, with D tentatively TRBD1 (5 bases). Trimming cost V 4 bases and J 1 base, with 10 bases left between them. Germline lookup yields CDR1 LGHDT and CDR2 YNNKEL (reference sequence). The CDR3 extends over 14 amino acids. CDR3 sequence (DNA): TGTGCCAGCAGCCCGTCGGGACTTAACTATGGCTACACCTTC. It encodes CASSPSGLNYGYTF.

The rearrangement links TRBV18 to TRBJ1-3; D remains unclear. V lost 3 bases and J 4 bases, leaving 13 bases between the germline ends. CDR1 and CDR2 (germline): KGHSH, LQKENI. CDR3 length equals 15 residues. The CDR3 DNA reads TGTGCCAGCTCACCCCAACAAAAACTGGGAAACACCATATATTTT. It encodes CASSPQQKLGNTIYF.

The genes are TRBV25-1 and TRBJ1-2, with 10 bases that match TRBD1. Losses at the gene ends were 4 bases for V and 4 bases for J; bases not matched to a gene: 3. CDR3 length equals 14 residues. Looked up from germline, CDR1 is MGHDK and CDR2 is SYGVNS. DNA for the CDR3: TGTGCCAGCAGTGTGGGACAGGGGATCTATGGCTACACCTTC. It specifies CASSVGQGIYGYTF.

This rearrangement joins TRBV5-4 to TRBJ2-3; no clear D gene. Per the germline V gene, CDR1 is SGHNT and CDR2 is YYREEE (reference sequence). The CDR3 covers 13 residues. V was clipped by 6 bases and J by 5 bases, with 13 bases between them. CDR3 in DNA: TGTGCCAGCACGCCCCCTCGACAAGATACGCAGTATTTT. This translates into CASTPPRQDTQYF.

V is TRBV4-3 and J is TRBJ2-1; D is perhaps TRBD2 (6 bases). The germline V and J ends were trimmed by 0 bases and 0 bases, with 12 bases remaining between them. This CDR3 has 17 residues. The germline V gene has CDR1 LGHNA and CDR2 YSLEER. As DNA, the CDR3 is TGCGCCAGCAGCCAAGAGATTGCGGGAAGCTCCTACAATGAGCAGTTCTTC. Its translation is CASSQEIAGSSYNEQFF.

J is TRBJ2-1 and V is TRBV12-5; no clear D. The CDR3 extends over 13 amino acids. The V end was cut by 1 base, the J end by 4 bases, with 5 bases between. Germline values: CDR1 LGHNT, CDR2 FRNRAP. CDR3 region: CASGLAPYNEQFF. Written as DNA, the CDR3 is TGTGCTAGTGGTTTGGCTCCATACAATGAGCAGTTCTTC.

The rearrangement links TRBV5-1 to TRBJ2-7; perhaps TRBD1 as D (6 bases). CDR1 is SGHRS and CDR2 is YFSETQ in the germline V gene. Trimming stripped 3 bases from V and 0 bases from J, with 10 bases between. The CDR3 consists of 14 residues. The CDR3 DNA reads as TGCGCCAGCAGCTCAACAGGGCACTCCTACGAGCAGTACTTC. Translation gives CASSSTGHSYEQYF.

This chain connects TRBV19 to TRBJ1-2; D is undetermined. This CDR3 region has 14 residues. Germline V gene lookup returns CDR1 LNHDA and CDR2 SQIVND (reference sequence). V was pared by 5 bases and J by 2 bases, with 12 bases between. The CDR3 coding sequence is TGTGCCAGTAGTGCGGCCTTATTCAACTATGGCTACACCTTC. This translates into CASSAALFNYGYTF.

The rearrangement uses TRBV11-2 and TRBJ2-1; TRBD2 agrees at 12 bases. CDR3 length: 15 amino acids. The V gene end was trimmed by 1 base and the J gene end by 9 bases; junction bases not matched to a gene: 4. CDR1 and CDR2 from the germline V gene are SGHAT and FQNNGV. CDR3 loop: CASSLGLAGVGEQFF. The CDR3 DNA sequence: TGTGCCAGCAGCTTAGGACTAGCGGGAGTGGGTGAGCAGTTCTTC.

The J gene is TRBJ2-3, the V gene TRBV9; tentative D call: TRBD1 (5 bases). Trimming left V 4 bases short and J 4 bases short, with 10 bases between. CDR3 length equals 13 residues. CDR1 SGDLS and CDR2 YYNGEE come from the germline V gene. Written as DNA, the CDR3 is TGTGCCAGCAGCATGGGGCCGGCAGATACGCAGTATTTT. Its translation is CASSMGPADTQYF. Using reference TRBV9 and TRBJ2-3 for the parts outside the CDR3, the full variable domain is DSGVTQTPKHLITATGQRVTLRCSPRSGDLSVYWYQQSLDQGLQFLIQYYNGEERAKGNILERFSAQQFPDLHSELNLSSLELGDSALYFCASSMGPADTQYFGPGTRLTVL.

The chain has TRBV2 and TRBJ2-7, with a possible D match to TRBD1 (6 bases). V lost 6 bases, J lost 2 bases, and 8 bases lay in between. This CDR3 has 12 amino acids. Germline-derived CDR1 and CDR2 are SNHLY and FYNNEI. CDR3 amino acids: CASRQGPYEQYF. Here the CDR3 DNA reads TGTGCCAGCAGACAGGGTCCCTACGAGCAGTACTTC.

CDR3 sequence: CASSLDSGGRRSPLHF. The CDR3, as DNA: TGCGCCAGCAGCTTGGATTCGGGAGGGCGGCGTTCACCCCTCCACTTT. The chain is built from TRBV5-1 and TRBJ1-6; no reliable D call. V was pared by 0 bases and J by 9 bases, with 16 bases between. Germline V lookup: CDR1 SGHRS, CDR2 YFSETQ. The length of the CDR3 is 16 residues.

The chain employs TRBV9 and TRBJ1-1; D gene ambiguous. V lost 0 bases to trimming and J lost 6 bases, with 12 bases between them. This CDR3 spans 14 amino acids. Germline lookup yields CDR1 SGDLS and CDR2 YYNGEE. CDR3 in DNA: TGTGCCAGCAGCGTAGAAGTACAGTCCCCTGAAGCTTTCTTT. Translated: CASSVEVQSPEAFF. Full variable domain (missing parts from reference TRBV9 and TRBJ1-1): DSGVTQTPKHLITATGQRVTLRCSPRSGDLSVYWYQQSLDQGLQFLIQYYNGEERAKGNILERFSAQQFPDLHSELNLSSLELGDSALYFCASSVEVQSPEAFFGQGTRLTVV.

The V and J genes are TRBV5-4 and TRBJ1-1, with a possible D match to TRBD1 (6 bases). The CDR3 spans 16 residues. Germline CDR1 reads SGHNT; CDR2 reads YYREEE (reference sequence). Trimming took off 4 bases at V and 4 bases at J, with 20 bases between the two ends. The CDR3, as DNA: TGTGCCAGCAGCCAAAGGCCCGGGGGGCGGCCCACTGAAGCTTTCTTT. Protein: CASSQRPGGRPTEAFF.

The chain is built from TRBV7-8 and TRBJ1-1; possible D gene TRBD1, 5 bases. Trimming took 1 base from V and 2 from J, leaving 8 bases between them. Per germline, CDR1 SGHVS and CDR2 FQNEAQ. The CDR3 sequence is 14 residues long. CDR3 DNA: TGTGCCAGCAGCTTAGAGAGGGGAAACACTGAAGCTTTCTTT. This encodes CASSLERGNTEAFF.

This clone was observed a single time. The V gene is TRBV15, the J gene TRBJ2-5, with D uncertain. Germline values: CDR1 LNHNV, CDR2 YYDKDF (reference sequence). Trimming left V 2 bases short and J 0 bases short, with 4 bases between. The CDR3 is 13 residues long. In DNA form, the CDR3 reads TGTGCCACCAGCAGATGGTACCAAGAGACCCAGTACTTC. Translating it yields CATSRWYQETQYF.

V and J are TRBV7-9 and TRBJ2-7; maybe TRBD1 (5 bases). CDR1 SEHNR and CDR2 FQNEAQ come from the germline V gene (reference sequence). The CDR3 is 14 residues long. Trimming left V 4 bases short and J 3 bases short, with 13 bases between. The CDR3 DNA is TGTGCCAGCAGCTCTTCAGGGCTACGCTACGAGCAGTACTTC. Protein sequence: CASSSSGLRYEQYF.

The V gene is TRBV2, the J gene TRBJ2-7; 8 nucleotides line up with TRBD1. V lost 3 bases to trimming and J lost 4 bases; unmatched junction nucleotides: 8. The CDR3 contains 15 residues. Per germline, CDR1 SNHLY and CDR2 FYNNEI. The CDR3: CASSDLAGGSYEQYF. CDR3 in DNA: TGTGCCAGCAGTGATTTGGCAGGGGGCTCGTACGAGCAGTACTTC.

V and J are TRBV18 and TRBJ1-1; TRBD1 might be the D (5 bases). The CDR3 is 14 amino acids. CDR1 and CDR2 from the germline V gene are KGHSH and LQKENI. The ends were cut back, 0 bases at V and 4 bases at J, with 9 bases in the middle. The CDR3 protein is CASSPPRQITEAFF. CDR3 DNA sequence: TGTGCCAGCTCACCACCGAGACAGATCACTGAAGCTTTCTTT.

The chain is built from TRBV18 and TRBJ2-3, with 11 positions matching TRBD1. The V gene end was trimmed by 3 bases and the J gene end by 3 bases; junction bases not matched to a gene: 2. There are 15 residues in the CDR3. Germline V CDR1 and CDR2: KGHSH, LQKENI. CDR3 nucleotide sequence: TGTGCCAGCTCACCGGGACAGGGGGTTACAGATACGCAGTATTTT. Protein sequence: CASSPGQGVTDTQYF.

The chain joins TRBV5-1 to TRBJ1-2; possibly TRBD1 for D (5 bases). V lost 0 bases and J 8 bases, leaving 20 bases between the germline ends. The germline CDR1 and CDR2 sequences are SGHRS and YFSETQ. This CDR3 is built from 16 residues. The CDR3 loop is CASSLVSGRQPGGYTF. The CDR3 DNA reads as TGCGCCAGCAGCTTGGTATCTGGGCGTCAGCCAGGGGGCTACACCTTC. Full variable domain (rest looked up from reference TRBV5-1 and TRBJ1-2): KAGVTQTPRYLIKTRGQQVTLSCSPISGHRSVSWYQQTPGQGLQFLFEYFSETQRNKGNFPGRFSGRQFSNSRSEMNVSTLELGDSALYLCASSLVSGRQPGGYTFGSGTRLTVV.